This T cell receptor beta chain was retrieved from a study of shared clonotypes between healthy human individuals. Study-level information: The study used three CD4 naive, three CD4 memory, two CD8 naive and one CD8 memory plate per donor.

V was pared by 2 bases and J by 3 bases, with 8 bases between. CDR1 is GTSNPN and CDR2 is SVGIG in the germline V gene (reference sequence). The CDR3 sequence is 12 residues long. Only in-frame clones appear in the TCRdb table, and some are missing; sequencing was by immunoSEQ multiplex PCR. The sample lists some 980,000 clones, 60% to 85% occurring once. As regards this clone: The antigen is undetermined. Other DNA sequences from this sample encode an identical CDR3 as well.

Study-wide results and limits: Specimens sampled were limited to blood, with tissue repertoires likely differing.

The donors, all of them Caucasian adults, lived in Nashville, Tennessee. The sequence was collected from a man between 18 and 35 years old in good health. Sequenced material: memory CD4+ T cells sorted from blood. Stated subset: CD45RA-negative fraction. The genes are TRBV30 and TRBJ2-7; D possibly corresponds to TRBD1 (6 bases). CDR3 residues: CAWSYRDYEQYF. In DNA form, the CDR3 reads TGTGCCTGGAGTTACAGGGACTACGAGCAGTACTTC.